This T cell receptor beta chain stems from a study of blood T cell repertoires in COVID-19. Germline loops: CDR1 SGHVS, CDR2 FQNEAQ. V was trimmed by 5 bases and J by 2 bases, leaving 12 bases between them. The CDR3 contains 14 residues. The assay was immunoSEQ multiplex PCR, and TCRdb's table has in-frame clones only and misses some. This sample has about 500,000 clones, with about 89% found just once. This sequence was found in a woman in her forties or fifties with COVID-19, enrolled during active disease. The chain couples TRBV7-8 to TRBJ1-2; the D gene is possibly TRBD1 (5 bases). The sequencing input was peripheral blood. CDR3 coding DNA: TGTGCCAGCAGCGGGGGGAACCTGAACTATGGCTACACCTTC. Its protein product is CASSGGNLNYGYTF.